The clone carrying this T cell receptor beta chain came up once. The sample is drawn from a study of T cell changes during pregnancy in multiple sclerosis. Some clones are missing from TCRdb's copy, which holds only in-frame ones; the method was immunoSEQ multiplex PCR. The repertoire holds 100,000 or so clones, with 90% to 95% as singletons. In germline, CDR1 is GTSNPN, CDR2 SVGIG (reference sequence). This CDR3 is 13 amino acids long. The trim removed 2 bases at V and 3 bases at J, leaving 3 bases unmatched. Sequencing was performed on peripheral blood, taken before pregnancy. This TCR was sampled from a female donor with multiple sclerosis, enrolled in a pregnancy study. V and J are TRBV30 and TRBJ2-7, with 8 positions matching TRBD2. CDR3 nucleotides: TGTGCCTGGAGTACCGGGAGGGACTACGAGCAGTACTTC. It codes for CAWSTGRDYEQYF.